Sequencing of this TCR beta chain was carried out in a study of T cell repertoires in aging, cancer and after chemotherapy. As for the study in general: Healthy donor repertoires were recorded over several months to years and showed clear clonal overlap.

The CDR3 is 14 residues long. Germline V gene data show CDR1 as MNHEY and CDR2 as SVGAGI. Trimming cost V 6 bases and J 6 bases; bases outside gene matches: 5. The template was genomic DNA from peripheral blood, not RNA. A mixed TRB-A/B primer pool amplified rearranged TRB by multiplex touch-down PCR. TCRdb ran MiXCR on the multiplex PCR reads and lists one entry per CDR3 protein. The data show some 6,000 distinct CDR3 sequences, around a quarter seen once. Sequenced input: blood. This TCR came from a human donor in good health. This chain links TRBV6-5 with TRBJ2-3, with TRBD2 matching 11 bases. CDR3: CASSPVAGGDTQYF. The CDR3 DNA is TGTGCCAGCAGCCCAGTAGCGGGGGGGGATACGCAGTATTTT.